This TCR beta chain is from a study of PD-L1 blockade in urothelial cancer. Looking at the study overall: Patients, treated from about 2014 onward, received atezolizumab 1,200 mg intravenously every 3 weeks. Blood was tested 3 weeks (second dose) and 6 weeks into treatment.

Profiling relied on immunoSEQ multiplex PCR, and the TCRdb table lists in-frame clones only, not all of them. The sample has some 30,000 clones; 79% are singletons. The germline V and J ends were trimmed by 1 base and 6 bases, with 11 bases remaining between them. The CDR3 runs 13 residues. Germline V gives CDR1 SGHDT, CDR2 YYEEEE. Sample time point: peripheral blood 6 weeks after treatment start. The patients had locally advanced or metastatic urothelial carcinoma. The source material was PBMCs, sampled around atezolizumab (anti-PD-L1) treatment. The chain is built from TRBV5-6 and TRBJ2-7; D possibly corresponds to TRBD2 (5 bases). The sequence came from a man in his 70s with urothelial cancer. This CDR3 is CASSLIRGSEQYF. The CDR3 region has the DNA TGTGCCAGCAGCTTGATACGGGGAAGCGAGCAGTACTTC.